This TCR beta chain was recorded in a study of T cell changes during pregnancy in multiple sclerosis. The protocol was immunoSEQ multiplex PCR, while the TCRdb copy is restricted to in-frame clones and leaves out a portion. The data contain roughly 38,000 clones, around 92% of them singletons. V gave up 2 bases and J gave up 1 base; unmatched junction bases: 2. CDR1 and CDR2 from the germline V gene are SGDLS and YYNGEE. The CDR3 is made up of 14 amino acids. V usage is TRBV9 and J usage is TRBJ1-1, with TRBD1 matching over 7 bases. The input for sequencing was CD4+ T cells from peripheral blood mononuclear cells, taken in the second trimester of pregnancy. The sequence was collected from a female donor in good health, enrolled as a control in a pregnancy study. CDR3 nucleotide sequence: TGTGCCAGCAGCGTCACAGGGGCGAACACTGAAGCTTTCTTT. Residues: CASSVTGANTEAFF.